Each of the 10 T cell receptor beta chains below was sequenced from the same sample in a study of blood T cells in healthy people across ages. Sample-barcoded 5' priming and a J-beta primer mix drove a second PCR of roughly 7 to 11 cycles. TCRdb analysed the 5' RACE reads with MiXCR anew, one entry per CDR3 protein. The data contain roughly 680,000 distinct CDR3 sequences, approximately 52% of them singletons. Material for sequencing was blood. The receptor set was obtained from a woman of 80 years or more in good health.

This clonotype was recorded many times. This chain uses TRBV20-1 with TRBJ2-1; 7 positions match TRBD2. Germline V CDR1 and CDR2: DFQATT, SNEGSKA (reference sequence). The CDR3 is 13 residues long. With 3 bases clipped from V and 3 bases from J, the junction kept 2 bases outside the gene matches. The CDR3 sequence is CSARRDYYNEQFF. The CDR3 region has the DNA TGCAGTGCTAGGCGGGACTACTACAATGAGCAGTTCTTC.

The table lists this clonotype with many counts. CDR3 region: CASSWGLAEYNEQFF. CDR3 nucleotides: TGCGCCAGCAGCTGGGGACTAGCGGAATACAATGAGCAGTTCTTC. This sequence joins TRBV5-1 and TRBJ2-1; 11 bases agree with TRBD2. The CDR3 has 15 residues. The V and J ends lost 3 bases and 4 bases, in that order; junction bases with no gene match: 3. The germline gives CDR1 SGHRS, CDR2 YFSETQ.

This clonotype showed up just a few times. The rearrangement uses TRBV7-2 and TRBJ2-1; D ambiguous. With 9 bases removed from V and 0 bases from J, the gap between germline ends came to 9 bases. There are 13 residues in the CDR3. The germline V gene encodes CDR1 SGHTA and CDR2 FQGNSA. The CDR3 here is CASRLASYNEQFF. CDR3 nucleotides: TGTGCCAGTCGACTTGCCTCCTACAATGAGCAGTTCTTC.

This clonotype came up a few times. A much larger clone sits a single nucleotide away, making a read error possible. This rearrangement joins TRBV7-9 to TRBJ2-1; D possibly corresponds to TRBD2 (6 bases). Gene TRBJ2-7 matches the end of the DNA better, so the J call may be wrong. The germline V gene encodes CDR1 SEHNR and CDR2 FQNEAQ (reference sequence). This CDR3 has 14 amino acids. CDR3 residues: CASSLELAVNEQYF. As DNA, the CDR3 is TGTGCCAGCAGCTTAGAACTAGCTGTCAATGAGCAGTACTTC.

This clonotype was recorded many times. V is TRBV6-5 and J is TRBJ2-5; D is uncertain. Germline assignment: CDR1 MNHEY and CDR2 SVGAGI. Trimming took off 5 bases at V and 1 base at J, with 14 bases between the two ends. The CDR3 extends over 15 amino acids. CDR3 in amino acids: CASSGSAATQETQYF. The DNA of the CDR3 is TGTGCCAGCAGTGGCTCGGCAGCAACCCAAGAGACCCAGTACTTC.

To note about this clonotype: Being one base from a much bigger clone, this may be a read error. The J gene is TRBJ2-3, the V gene TRBV7-9; perhaps TRBD1 as D (5 bases). CDR1 is SEHNR and CDR2 is FQNEAQ in the germline V gene (reference sequence). This CDR3 contains 15 residues. CDR3 nucleotides: TGTGCCAGCAGACCCAGGGCATTCTCGACAGATATGCAGTATTTT. Protein sequence: CASRPRAFSTDMQYF. Complete variable domain (other parts from reference TRBV7-9 and TRBJ2-3): DTGVSQNPRHKITKRGQNVTFRCDPISEHNRLYWYRQTLGQGPEFLTYFQNEAQLEKSRLLSDRFSAERPKGSFSTLEIQRTEQGDSAMYLCASRPRAFSTDMQYFGPGTRLTVL.

This clonotype occurred many times. V is TRBV29-1 and J is TRBJ2-7; 7 nucleotides match TRBD1. The CDR3 consists of 11 residues. After removal of 6 bases from V and 7 bases from J, the junction contained 6 bases not matched to a gene. CDR1 is SQVTM, CDR2 ANQGSEA, per germline. The DNA for the CDR3 is TGCAGCGTCCAGACAGGGTTAGAGCAGTACTTC. Protein: CSVQTGLEQYF.

This clonotype has only a few counts. The chain links TRBV3-1 to TRBJ1-1; D is unresolved. The V gene's germline CDR1 is LGHDT and CDR2 YNNKEL (reference sequence). Trimming took 1 base from V and 1 from J, leaving 16 bases between them. The CDR3 spans 17 residues. CDR3 bases: TGTGCCAGCAGCCAAGCAGTGGCAGGACCCCCGAACACTGAAGCTTTCTTT. It encodes CASSQAVAGPPNTEAFF.

Ten or more counts support this clonotype. The genes are TRBV5-1 and TRBJ2-7; either TRBD1 or TRBD2 may supply D (5 bases each). Germline V lookup: CDR1 SGHRS, CDR2 YFSETQ. Deletions cut 4 bases from V and 0 bases from J, with 11 bases between. CDR3 length equals 14 residues. The CDR3 region has the DNA TGCGCCAGCAGCCGGGACCCAGACTCCTACGAGCAGTACTTC. This translates into CASSRDPDSYEQYF.

This clonotype was observed a single time. This chain joins TRBV5-1 and TRBJ1-1, with D hard to call. The V end was cut by 4 bases, the J end by 8 bases, with 15 bases between. Germline assignment: CDR1 SGHRS and CDR2 YFSETQ. The length of the CDR3 is 13 residues. DNA for the CDR3: TGCGCCAGCAGCGTGGGTCCGGCCGCGGAAGCTTTCTTT. It is translated as CASSVGPAAEAFF.